This passage covers 11 T cell receptor beta chains from one sample sequenced in a study of cytomegalovirus exposure and HLA in healthy donors. With 60 Vbeta and 13 Jbeta primers, the PCR was carried out. Assay used: immunoSEQ multiplex PCR; TCRdb lists only in-frame clones, some missing. The data show roughly 160,000 clones, 84% seen once. The sample consisted of PBMCs. All receptors come from a boy aged 2 to 10 in good health and CMV-seronegative.

This clone has only one observation. The CDR3 is CASSRQGHSYEQYF. CDR3 bases: TGTGCCAGCAGTAGACAGGGCCATAGTTACGAGCAGTACTTC. This chain joins TRBV2 and TRBJ2-7; 7 bases are a match to TRBD1. The CDR3 sequence is 14 residues long. Trimming removed 5 bases from V and 4 bases from J; junction bases left unmatched: 8. Germline V gene data show CDR1 as SNHLY and CDR2 as FYNNEI.

The chain has TRBV25-1 and TRBJ2-5, with D maybe TRBD2 (7 bases). The CDR3 runs 13 residues. The V gene's germline CDR1 is MGHDK and CDR2 SYGVNS. Trimming stripped 10 bases from V and 5 bases from J, with 17 bases between. The CDR3 protein is CATRGPGGETQYF. CDR3 in DNA: TGTGCCACTCGGGGGCCCGGGGGGGAGACCCAGTACTTC. Complete variable domain (other parts from reference TRBV25-1 and TRBJ2-5): EADIYQTPRYLVIGTGKKITLECSQTMGHDKMYWYQQDPGMELHLIHYSYGVNSTEKGDLSSESTVSRIRTEHFPLTLESARPSHTSQYLCATRGPGGETQYFGPGTRLLVL.

This clone was counted between two and nine times. Written as DNA, the CDR3 is TGTGCCAGCAGTGATCCCAGGGTTGAAAAACTGTTTTTT. Translated: CASSDPRVEKLFF. The chain combines TRBV2 with TRBJ1-4; D perhaps matches TRBD1 (5 bases). The CDR3 is made up of 13 amino acids. Germline CDR1 SNHLY, CDR2 FYNNEI. The V gene lost 3 bases and the J gene lost 7 bases, with 9 bases spanning the gap.

The V gene is TRBV7-2, the J gene TRBJ2-3, with D possibly TRBD1 on 5 matching bases. This CDR3 is 14 amino acids long. Trimming shortened V by 1 base and J by 4 bases, and 9 bases separated the two germline ends. The germline CDR1 and CDR2 sequences are SGHTA and FQGNSA. In DNA, the CDR3 is TGTGCCAGCAGCTTAGTTCTAGGGGCAGATACGCAGTATTTT. Encoded protein: CASSLVLGADTQYF.

The chain employs TRBV2 and TRBJ2-5, with D hard to call. Trimming cost V 7 bases and J 0 bases, with 6 bases left between them. Germline V CDR1 and CDR2: SNHLY, FYNNEI. CDR3 length: 12 residues. CDR3 nucleotides: TGTGCCAGCAACAAAAACCAAGAGACCCAGTACTTC. Translation gives CASNKNQETQYF.

The V gene is TRBV9, the J gene TRBJ2-3; TRBD1 matches at 7 bases. Germline values: CDR1 SGDLS, CDR2 YYNGEE. The CDR3 has 14 residues. The V and J ends lost 8 bases and 3 bases, in that order; junction bases with no gene match: 9. The CDR3, as DNA: TGTGCCAGTTCCCGGGACAGCGATACAGATACGCAGTATTTT. This sequence encodes CASSRDSDTDTQYF.

This clone was seen a single time. The chain links TRBV19 to TRBJ2-7; 9 bases fit TRBD1. The length of the CDR3 is 14 residues. Germline trimming cut 5 bases from V and 8 bases from J; bases unmatched to any gene: 10. Germline V gene sequence: CDR1 LNHDA, CDR2 SQIVND (reference sequence). This CDR3 is CASSPSTGTGKQYF. CDR3 in DNA: TGTGCCAGTAGTCCTTCCACCGGGACAGGGAAGCAGTACTTC.

V gene TRBV21-1 combines with J gene TRBJ2-1; the D call TRBD2 from the table was never checked on the DNA. TRBV21-1 is classified as a pseudogene. CDR3 length: 14 residues. In nucleotides, the CDR3 is TGTGCCAGCATAAATCTAGCGGCCTACAATGAGCAGTTCTTC. Its protein product is CASINLAAYNEQFF.

This clone occurred once. The chain employs TRBV10-2 and TRBJ2-7; tentatively, D is TRBD2 (5 bases). Trimming took off 7 bases at V and 1 base at J, with 14 bases between the two ends. Germline V CDR1 and CDR2: WSHSY, SAAADI. The CDR3 loop spans 14 amino acids. Here the CDR3 reads CASNDRGESYEQYF. As DNA, the CDR3 is TGCGCCAGCAACGACCGGGGAGAGTCCTACGAGCAGTACTTC.

This chain uses TRBV19 with TRBJ1-5, with D possibly being TRBD1 (5 bases). The germline V gene encodes CDR1 LNHDA and CDR2 SQIVND (reference sequence). CDR3 size: 14 residues. Trimming cost V 8 bases and J 4 bases, with 15 bases left between them. The DNA for the CDR3 is TGTGCCAGTGCGCCGGGACTCTCTAATCAGCCCCAGCATTTT. Its translation is CASAPGLSNQPQHF.

V and J are TRBV7-9 and TRBJ1-1, with D possibly being TRBD1 (6 bases). This CDR3 is 16 amino acids long. Germline V gene sequence: CDR1 SEHNR, CDR2 FQNEAQ (reference sequence). V lost 6 bases and J lost 7, with 24 bases in between. The CDR3: CASRPAGGGSGSEAFF. The CDR3 nucleotides read TGTGCCAGCAGACCAGCGGGAGGGGGATCAGGAAGTGAAGCTTTCTTT.